The sequence of this T cell receptor (beta chain) was determined in a study of cytomegalovirus exposure and HLA in healthy donors. The PCR was carried out with 60 Vbeta primers and 13 Jbeta primers. The repertoire was sequenced with immunoSEQ multiplex PCR; TCRdb's copy has only in-frame clones and lacks some. The repertoire holds around 200,000 clones, with over 70% as singletons. The CDR3 contains 16 residues. V trimming: 4 bases; J trimming: 3 bases; junction bases outside the gene matches: 4. Germline loops: CDR1 SGHAT, CDR2 FQNNGV. Sequencing was carried out using PBMCs. This sequence originates from a woman under 30 in good health and CMV-seronegative. This chain links TRBV11-2 with TRBJ2-2; TRBD1 matches at 11 bases. The CDR3 is CASSSDRGLYTGELFF. The CDR3 bases are TGTGCCAGCAGCTCGGACAGGGGGCTTTACACCGGGGAGCTGTTTTTT. The full variable domain, completed using reference TRBV11-2 and TRBJ2-2, is EAGVAQSPRYKIIEKRQSVAFWCNPISGHATLYWYQQILGQGPKLLIQFQNNGVVDDSQLPKDRFSAERLKGVDSTLKIQPAKLEDSAVYLCASSSDRGLYTGELFFGEGSRLTVL.